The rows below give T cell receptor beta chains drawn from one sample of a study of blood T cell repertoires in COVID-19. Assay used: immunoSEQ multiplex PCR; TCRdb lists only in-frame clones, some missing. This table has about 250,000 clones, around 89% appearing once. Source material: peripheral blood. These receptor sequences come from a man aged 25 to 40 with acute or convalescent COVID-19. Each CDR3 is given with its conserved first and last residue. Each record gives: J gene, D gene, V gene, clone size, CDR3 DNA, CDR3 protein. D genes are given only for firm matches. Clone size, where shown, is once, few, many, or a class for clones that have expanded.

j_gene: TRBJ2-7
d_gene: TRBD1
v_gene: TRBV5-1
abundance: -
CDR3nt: TGCGCCAGCAGCCACAACGAGAGACAGGGATGGCAGTACTTC
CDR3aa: CASSHNERQGWQYF

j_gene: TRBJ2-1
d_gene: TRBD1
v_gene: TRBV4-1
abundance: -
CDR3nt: TGCGCCAGTCAGACAGGGTTCAGCTCCTACAATGAGCAGTTCTTC
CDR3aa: CASQTGFSSYNEQFF

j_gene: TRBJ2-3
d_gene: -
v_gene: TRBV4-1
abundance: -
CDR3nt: TGCGCCAGCAGCCAAGTCCCATCCGGGGTCGCAGATACGCAGTATTTT
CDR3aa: CASSQVPSGVADTQYF

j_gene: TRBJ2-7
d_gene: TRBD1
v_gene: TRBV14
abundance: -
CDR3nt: TGTGCCAGCAGCCAAGAAAAGCGATCCGGGACAGGGGGTGTTAAGGAATACGAGCAGTACTTC
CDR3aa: CASSQEKRSGTGGVKEYEQYF

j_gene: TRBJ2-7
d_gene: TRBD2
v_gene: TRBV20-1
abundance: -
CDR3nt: TGCAGTGCTAGTTTGGGGACTATATACTACGAGCAGTACTTC
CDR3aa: CSASLGTIYYEQYF

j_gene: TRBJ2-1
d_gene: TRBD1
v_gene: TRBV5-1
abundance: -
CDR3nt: TGCGCCAGCAGAAGGACAGGGGGTGAGCAGTTCTTC
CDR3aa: CASRRTGGEQFF

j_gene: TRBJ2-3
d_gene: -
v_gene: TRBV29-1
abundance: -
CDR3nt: TGCAGCGTTGAAAACGGGAGACGGGATACGCAGTATTTT
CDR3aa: CSVENGRRDTQYF

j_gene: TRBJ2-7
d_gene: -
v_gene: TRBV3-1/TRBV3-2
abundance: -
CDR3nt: TGTGCCAGCAGCCAAGAGGGGGCGGCGGACGAGCAGTACTTC
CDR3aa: CASSQEGAADEQYF

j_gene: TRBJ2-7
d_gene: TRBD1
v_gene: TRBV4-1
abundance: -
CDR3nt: TGCGCCAGCAGCCAAGGTACGAGGACAGGGATCTACGAGCAGTACTTC
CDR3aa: CASSQGTRTGIYEQYF

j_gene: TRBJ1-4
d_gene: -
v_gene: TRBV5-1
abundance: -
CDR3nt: TGCGCCAGCACTATGACAACAACTAATGAAAAACTGTTTTTT
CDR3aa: CASTMTTTNEKLFF

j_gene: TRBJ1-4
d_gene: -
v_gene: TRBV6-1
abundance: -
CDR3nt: TGTGCCAGCAGTGAAGGGCAGGGGAATGAAAAACTGTTTTTT
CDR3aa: CASSEGQGNEKLFF

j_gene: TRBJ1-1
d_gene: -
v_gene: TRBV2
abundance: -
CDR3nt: TGTGCCAGCAGTGGGCAGGGAACTCTCACTGAAGCTTTCTTT
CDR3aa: CASSGQGTLTEAFF

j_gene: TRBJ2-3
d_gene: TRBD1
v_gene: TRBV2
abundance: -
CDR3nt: TGTGCCAGGGGAGGACAGGGAACAGATACGCAGTATTTT
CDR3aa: CARGGQGTDTQYF

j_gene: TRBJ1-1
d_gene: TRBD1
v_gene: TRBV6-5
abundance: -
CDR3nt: TGTGCCAGCATTGTAACATCAGGGGGTACTGAAGCTTTCTTT
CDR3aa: CASIVTSGGTEAFF

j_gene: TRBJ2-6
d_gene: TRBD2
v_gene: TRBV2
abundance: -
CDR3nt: TGTGCCAGCAGTAGGTCTAGCGGCTCTGGGGCCAACGTCCTGACTTTC
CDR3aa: CASSRSSGSGANVLTF

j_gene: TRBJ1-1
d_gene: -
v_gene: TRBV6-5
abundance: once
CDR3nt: TGTGCCAGCAGTCCGGGGGGGGACACTGAAGCTTTCTTT
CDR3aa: CASSPGGDTEAFF

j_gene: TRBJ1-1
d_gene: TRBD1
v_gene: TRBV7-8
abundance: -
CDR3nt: TGTGCCAGCAGCTTAAAGCTCACAGGGGCTGAAGCTTTCTTT
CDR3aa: CASSLKLTGAEAFF

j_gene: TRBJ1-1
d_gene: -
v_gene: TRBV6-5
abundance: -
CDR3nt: TGTGCCAGCAGTTACTCGAATAGGCACAGAAACACTGAAGCTTTCTTT
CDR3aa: CASSYSNRHRNTEAFF

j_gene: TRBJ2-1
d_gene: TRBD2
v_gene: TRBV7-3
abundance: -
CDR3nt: TGTGCCAGCAGCTTGGGACTAGCGCACAATGAGCAGTTCTTC
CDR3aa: CASSLGLAHNEQFF

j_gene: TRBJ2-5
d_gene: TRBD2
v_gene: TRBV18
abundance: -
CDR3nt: TGTGCCAGCTCACCCGCCGGGGCTAGCGGGACTGAGACCCAGTACTTC
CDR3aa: CASSPAGASGTETQYF

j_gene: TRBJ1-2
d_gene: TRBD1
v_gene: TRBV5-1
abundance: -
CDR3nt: TGCGCCAGCAGTGGGGACAGGGGTACAGAAGGCTACACCTTC
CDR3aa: CASSGDRGTEGYTF

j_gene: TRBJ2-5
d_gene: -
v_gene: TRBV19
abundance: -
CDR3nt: TGTGCCAGTAGTATAGATGCCGGGGTTAGACAAGAGACCCAGTACTTC
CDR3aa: CASSIDAGVRQETQYF

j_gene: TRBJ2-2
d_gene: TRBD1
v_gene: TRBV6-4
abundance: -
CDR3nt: TGTGCCAGCAGGACGAAAGGGACAGGGGGAACCGGGGAGCTGTTTTTT
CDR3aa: CASRTKGTGGTGELFF

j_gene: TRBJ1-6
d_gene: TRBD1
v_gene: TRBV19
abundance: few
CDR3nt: TGTGCCAGTAGGGACAGGGGGGCATCACCCCTCCACTTT
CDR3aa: CASRDRGASPLHF

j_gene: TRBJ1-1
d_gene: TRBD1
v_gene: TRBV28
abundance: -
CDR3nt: TGTGCCAGCAACAGGGGGGTACCCATGAACACTGAAGCTTTCTTT
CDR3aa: CASNRGVPMNTEAFF

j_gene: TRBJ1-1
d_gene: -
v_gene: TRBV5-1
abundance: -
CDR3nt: TGCGCCAGCAGCTTGGCCGTAATAGGGGCTGAAGCTTTCTTT
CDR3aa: CASSLAVIGAEAFF

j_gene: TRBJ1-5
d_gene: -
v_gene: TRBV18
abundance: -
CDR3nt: TGTGCCAGCTCACGATCCCAGGCAAGTCAGCCCCAGCATTTT
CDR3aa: CASSRSQASQPQHF

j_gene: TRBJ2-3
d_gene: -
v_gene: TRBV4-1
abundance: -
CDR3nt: TGCGCCAGCAGCCAAGATGGGAGTGGGACAGATACGCAGTATTTT
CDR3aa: CASSQDGSGTDTQYF

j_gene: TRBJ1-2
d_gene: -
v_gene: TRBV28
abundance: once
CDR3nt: TGTGCCAGCGCATCGGGGGGCAGTAACTATGGCTACACCTTC
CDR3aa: CASASGGSNYGYTF

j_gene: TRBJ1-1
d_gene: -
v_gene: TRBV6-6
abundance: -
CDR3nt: TGTGCCAGCAGTGTCTCGTCAGGCACTGAAGCTTTCTTT
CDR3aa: CASSVSSGTEAFF

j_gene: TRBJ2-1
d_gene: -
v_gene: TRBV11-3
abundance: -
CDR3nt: TGTGCCAGCAGCTTAAGGGAGACCCCAGGTTTTGATGAGCAGTTCTTC
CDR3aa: CASSLRETPGFDEQFF

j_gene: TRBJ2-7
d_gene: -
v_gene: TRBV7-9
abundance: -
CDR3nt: TGTGCCCTCAGGGGAGAAACCTACGAGCAGTACTTC
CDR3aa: CALRGETYEQYF

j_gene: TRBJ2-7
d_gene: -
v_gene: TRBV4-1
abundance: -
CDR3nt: TGCGCCAGCAGCCAAGGGGTGTTAGCGGACGAGCAGTACTTC
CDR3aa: CASSQGVLADEQYF

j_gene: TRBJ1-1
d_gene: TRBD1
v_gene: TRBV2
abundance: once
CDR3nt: TGTGCCAGCAGGGGGGACAGGGGGCACACTGAAGCTTTCTTT
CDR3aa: CASRGDRGHTEAFF

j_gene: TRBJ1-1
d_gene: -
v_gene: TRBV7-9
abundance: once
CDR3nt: TGTGCCAGCAGCTTAGCGGGGTGGGCAGGGAAGAACACTGAAGCTTTCTTT
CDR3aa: CASSLAGWAGKNTEAFF

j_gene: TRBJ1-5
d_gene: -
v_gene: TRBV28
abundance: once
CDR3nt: TGTGCCAGCAGTTCGGGTGTCGGGTCGTTACATCAGCCCCAGCATTTT
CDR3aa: CASSSGVGSLHQPQHF

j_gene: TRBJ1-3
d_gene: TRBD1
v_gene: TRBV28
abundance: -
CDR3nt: TGTGCCAGCACCATTTTGCCGACAGGGGGCGGTTCAAACACCATATATTTT
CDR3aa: CASTILPTGGGSNTIYF

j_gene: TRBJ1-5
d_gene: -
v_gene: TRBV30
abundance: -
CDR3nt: TGTGCCTGTTCGGGGGGCGGAGGTCAGCCCCAGCATTTT
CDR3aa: CACSGGGGQPQHF

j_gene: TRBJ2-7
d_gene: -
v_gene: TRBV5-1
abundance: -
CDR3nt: TGCGCCAGCAGCTCCCTAGCAGACTACGAGCAGTACTTC
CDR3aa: CASSSLADYEQYF

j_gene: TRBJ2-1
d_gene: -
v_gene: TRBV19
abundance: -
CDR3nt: TGTGCCAGTAGTATCTGGGGAGCAGTCTACAATGAGCAGTTCTTC
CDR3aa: CASSIWGAVYNEQFF

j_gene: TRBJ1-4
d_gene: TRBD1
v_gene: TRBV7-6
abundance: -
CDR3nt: TGTGCCAGCAGCTTAGTTAGCAGGGGGATAGGTGAAAAACTGTTTTTT
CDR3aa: CASSLVSRGIGEKLFF